The 14 T cell receptor beta chains presented below share a single source sample, sequenced in a study of cytomegalovirus exposure and HLA in healthy donors. Sequencing used immunoSEQ multiplex PCR; TCRdb keeps in-frame clones, though not all of them. Among about 73,000 clones, around 96% were seen once, and the ten largest hold 3% to 3.5%. Source material: PBMCs. The receptors come from a man aged 18-30 years in good health and CMV-seronegative.

The rearrangement joins TRBV2 to TRBJ1-1; no clear D. CDR3 size: 14 residues. V was cut by 2 bases and J by 0 bases, with 7 bases left in between. CDR1 and CDR2 from the germline V gene are SNHLY and FYNNEI. CDR3 DNA: TGTGCCAGCAGTGAACGGGATTTGAACACTGAAGCTTTCTTT. This gives the protein CASSERDLNTEAFF.

The chain recombines TRBV5-4 with TRBJ1-1, with D tentatively TRBD1 (5 bases). V was cut by 4 bases and J by 4 bases, with 17 bases left in between. Germline CDR1 SGHNT, CDR2 YYREEE (reference sequence). This CDR3 has 15 residues. Written as DNA, the CDR3 is TGTGCCAGCAGCGTCTACCGGGACTCGGGCACTGAAGCTTTCTTT. It is translated as CASSVYRDSGTEAFF. Variable domain in full (rest from reference TRBV5-4 and TRBJ1-1): ETGVTQSPTHLIKTRGQQVTLRCSSQSGHNTVSWYQQALGQGPQFIFQYYREEENGRGNFPPRFSGLQFPNYSSELNVNALELDDSALYLCASSVYRDSGTEAFFGQGTRLTVV.

The chain employs TRBV27 and TRBJ1-5; D is uncertain. In germline, CDR1 is MNHEY, CDR2 SMNVEV (reference sequence). V was clipped by 5 bases and J by 4 bases, with 9 bases between them. The CDR3 runs 13 residues. CDR3 protein: CASSVRGNQPQHF. The CDR3 bases are TGTGCCAGCAGTGTCCGGGGAAATCAGCCCCAGCATTTT.

CDR3 in amino acids: CAWRGQENTEAFF. The CDR3 DNA sequence: TGTGCCTGGAGGGGACAAGAGAACACTGAAGCTTTCTTT. V gene TRBV30 combines with J gene TRBJ1-1, with D possibly being TRBD1 (6 bases). V dropped 3 bases and J dropped 1 base, with 9 bases sitting between them. This CDR3 has 13 amino acids. The germline gives CDR1 GTSNPN, CDR2 SVGIG (reference sequence).

This chain connects TRBV10-3 to TRBJ2-7; 11 nucleotides match TRBD1. From germline, CDR1 is ENHRY and CDR2 SYGVKD. CDR3 length: 15 amino acids. The J segment lost 2 bases and the V segment lost 6 bases, leaving 6 bases of the junction unmatched. The CDR3 bases are TGTGCCATCAGGGCACCGGGACAGGGGGCCTACGAGCAGTACTTC. This encodes CAIRAPGQGAYEQYF.

The chain links TRBV7-9 to TRBJ2-1; D is perhaps TRBD1 (6 bases). The CDR3 is 13 residues long. CDR1 is SEHNR and CDR2 is FQNEAQ in the germline V gene (reference sequence). The V end was cut by 5 bases, the J end by 4 bases, with 9 bases between. The CDR3 loop is CASSLGQYNEQFF. The CDR3, as DNA: TGTGCCAGCAGCCTCGGACAGTACAATGAGCAGTTCTTC.

This rearrangement joins TRBV11-1 to TRBJ2-2, with D uncertain. The V gene's germline CDR1 is SGHAT and CDR2 FQDESV (reference sequence). The V gene lost 1 base and the J gene lost 1 base, with 7 bases spanning the gap. The CDR3 totals 15 residues. CDR3 coding DNA: TGTGCCAGCAGCTTAGACACATGGAACACCGGGGAGCTGTTTTTT. Residues: CASSLDTWNTGELFF.

This chain connects TRBV27 to TRBJ1-1; the D is unclear. V gave up 8 bases and J gave up 5 bases, with 12 bases separating them. Germline V gene sequence: CDR1 MNHEY, CDR2 SMNVEV (reference sequence). This CDR3 is built from 12 residues. The DNA for the CDR3 is TGTGCCAGCGGGGAGGGCTTTACTGAAGCTTTCTTT. It translates to CASGEGFTEAFF.

The chain links TRBV7-6 to TRBJ2-7; 8 nucleotides match TRBD1. The V segment lost 5 bases and the J segment 5 bases; nucleotides outside the gene matches: 2. The CDR3 consists of 12 residues. Looked up from germline, CDR1 is SGHVS and CDR2 is FNYEAQ. In DNA form, the CDR3 reads TGTGCCAGCAGCCCAGGGGGCAACGAGCAGTACTTC. Its translation is CASSPGGNEQYF.

This chain links TRBV6-1 with TRBJ1-5; a weak D match, TRBD1 (6 bases). The CDR3 length is 15 residues. CDR1 and CDR2 (germline): MNHNS, SASEGT. V was clipped by 5 bases and J by 6 bases, with 17 bases between them. CDR3 in amino acids: CASSSRKGGGQPQHF. In nucleotides, the CDR3 is TGTGCCAGCAGTTCCCGGAAAGGGGGTGGTCAGCCCCAGCATTTT.

J is TRBJ2-7 and V is TRBV25-1, with a tentative D call TRBD1 (5 bases). Germline CDR1 reads MGHDK; CDR2 reads SYGVNS. The length of the CDR3 is 12 residues. The V end lost 7 bases, the J end lost 3 bases, and 10 bases lay between the germline ends. The CDR3 loop reads CASMGLLYEQYF. Here the CDR3 DNA reads TGTGCCAGCATGGGGCTACTCTACGAGCAGTACTTC.

The chain combines TRBV30 with TRBJ1-3, with TRBD1 identical over 9 bases. The germline V gene encodes CDR1 GTSNPN and CDR2 SVGIG (reference sequence). The V gene end was trimmed by 2 bases and the J gene end by 8 bases; junction bases not matched to a gene: 4. CDR3 length: 13 amino acids. CDR3 residues: CAWSLDRGDTIYF. CDR3 nucleotides: TGTGCCTGGAGTTTAGACAGGGGGGACACCATATATTTT.

The V and J genes are TRBV27 and TRBJ2-3; 11 nucleotides match TRBD2. V shed 2 bases and J 4 bases; nucleotides not matched to a gene: 2. CDR1 and CDR2 from the germline V gene are MNHEY and SMNVEV (reference sequence). The CDR3 consists of 15 residues. CDR3 protein: CASSLTSGGADTQYF. The DNA for the CDR3 is TGTGCCAGCAGTTTAACTAGCGGGGGAGCAGATACGCAGTATTTT.

The V and J genes are TRBV7-6 and TRBJ2-3; 7 bases agree with TRBD2. J gave up 2 bases and V 5 bases, and 7 bases lay outside the gene matches. The germline V gene has CDR1 SGHVS and CDR2 FNYEAQ. There are 15 residues in the CDR3. The CDR3 loop is CASSPGLDLTDTQYF. The DNA of the CDR3 is TGTGCCAGCAGCCCCGGACTAGACCTCACAGATACGCAGTATTTT.